A selection of T cell receptor beta chains follows, all from one sample in a study of shared clonotypes between healthy human individuals. Produced via immunoSEQ multiplex PCR; TCRdb's table is partial and in-frame only. The top ten hold roughly 0.14% of the sample, which has about 2,500,000 clones, approximately 92% seen once. Sequenced material: naive CD4+ T cells sorted from blood. These receptors were taken from a man younger than 35 in good health. The CDR3 runs from the conserved cysteine through the conserved F or W. A D gene is named only where the DNA matches it firmly. Some rows have no size entry. The others give once, few or many, or a class for an expanded clone.

size	length	D	J	V	CDR3	DNA
-	14	-	TRBJ2-5	TRBV6-5	CASASPGGVQTQYF	TGTGCCAGCGCTTCCCCAGGAGGTGTGCAGACCCAGTACTTC
-	17	TRBD2	TRBJ2-5	TRBV4-3	CASSQDFQTSGQETQYF	TGCGCCAGCAGCCAAGATTTTCAGACTAGCGGCCAAGAGACCCAGTACTTC
-	13	-	TRBJ2-5	TRBV2	CASSARREETQYF	TGTGCCAGCAGTGCGCGGCGGGAAGAGACCCAGTACTTC
once	15	TRBD1	TRBJ1-1	TRBV10-3	CAISESRQGDTEAFF	TGTGCCATCAGTGAGTCGCGACAGGGGGACACTGAAGCTTTCTTT
-	16	-	TRBJ1-2	TRBV2	CASSRGVQGANYGYTF	TGTGCCAGCAGTCGCGGGGTACAGGGAGCTAACTATGGCTACACCTTC
few	14	-	TRBJ1-2	TRBV9	CASSPRRVNYGYTF	TGTGCCAGCAGCCCCCGGCGGGTGAACTATGGCTACACCTTC
-	15	TRBD1	TRBJ2-7	TRBV28	CASSSTGGPSYEQYF	TGTGCCAGCAGTTCCACAGGGGGGCCCTCCTACGAGCAGTACTTC
-	15	-	TRBJ1-6	TRBV7-2	CASSQRTGTFGPLHF	TGTGCCAGCAGTCAGCGGACGGGGACCTTTGGACCCCTCCACTTT
-	16	TRBD1	TRBJ1-5	TRBV7-9	CASSWGGTGQNQPQHF	TGTGCCAGCAGCTGGGGGGGGACAGGGCAGAATCAGCCCCAGCATTTT
-	16	TRBD2	TRBJ2-2	TRBV12-5	CASGRGTSGYTGELFF	TGTGCTAGTGGGAGGGGGACTAGCGGTTACACCGGGGAGCTGTTTTTT
-	15	-	TRBJ1-4	TRBV4-1	CASSQDRGANEKLFF	TGCGCCAGCAGCCAAGATCGGGGGGCTAATGAAAAACTGTTTTTT
-	14	-	TRBJ2-3	TRBV9	CASSVISSSDTQYF	TGTGCCAGCAGCGTGATAAGCAGTTCAGATACGCAGTATTTT
-	14	-	TRBJ2-1	TRBV25-1	CASSESGYYNEQFF	TGTGCCAGCAGTGAATCTGGATACTACAATGAGCAGTTCTTC
-	13	TRBD2	TRBJ2-7	TRBV2	CASSVGGDYEQYF	TGTGCCAGCAGTGTGGGGGGGGACTACGAGCAGTACTTC
-	17	TRBD1	TRBJ2-6	TRBV5-1	CASRRGGSTSGANVLTF	TGCGCCAGCAGGCGAGGGGGCTCAACGTCTGGGGCCAACGTCCTGACTTTC
-	16	TRBD2	TRBJ2-3	TRBV6-5	CASSYSGSGSTDTQYF	TGTGCCAGCAGTTACTCGGGTAGCGGGAGCACAGATACGCAGTATTTT
-	11	-	TRBJ2-5	TRBV6-6	CASSSMAGLYF	TGTGCCAGCAGTTCAATGGCCGGGCTGTACTTC
-	17	-	TRBJ2-3	TRBV18	CASSPFVGGGSQDTQYF	TGTGCCAGCTCACCATTTGTGGGCGGGGGCTCACAAGATACGCAGTATTTT
-	13	-	TRBJ1-2	TRBV27	CASSLGGGYGYTF	TGTGCCAGCAGTTTAGGGGGTGGCTATGGCTACACCTTC
-	12	-	TRBJ2-3	TRBV5-1	CASSSGLDTQYF	TGCGCCAGCAGCTCCGGGTTGGATACGCAGTATTTT
-	14	-	TRBJ1-1	TRBV18	CASSPPAVGTEAFF	TGTGCCAGCTCACCCCCAGCGGTAGGGACTGAAGCTTTCTTT
-	15	-	TRBJ1-1	TRBV18	CASSPQRGIDTEAFF	TGTGCCAGCTCACCACAACGGGGGATTGACACTGAAGCTTTCTTT
-	14	-	TRBJ2-5	TRBV7-2	CASSSSGRQETQYF	TGTGCCAGCAGCTCCTCGGGACGTCAAGAGACCCAGTACTTC
-	14	-	TRBJ2-7	TRBV7-2	CASSLRTESYEQYF	TGTGCCAGCAGCTTACGGACGGAGTCCTACGAGCAGTACTTC
-	15	TRBD2	TRBJ2-7	TRBV11-2	CASSPLAEGLGEQYF	TGTGCCAGCAGCCCACTAGCGGAGGGGCTCGGCGAGCAGTACTTC
-	13	TRBD1	TRBJ2-1	TRBV5-4	CASSTITGVRQFF	TGTGCCAGCAGCACGATAACAGGGGTGAGGCAGTTCTTC
-	15	TRBD1	TRBJ1-2	TRBV5-4	CASSIPGTGAYGYTF	TGTGCCAGCAGCATCCCCGGGACAGGGGCCTATGGCTACACCTTC
-	13	TRBD2	TRBJ2-5	TRBV5-1	CASSMGGSETQYF	TGCGCCAGCAGCATGGGGGGGTCGGAGACCCAGTACTTC
-	14	-	TRBJ2-4	TRBV25-1	CASSERAIPGLQYF	TGTGCCAGCAGTGAGAGGGCTATCCCGGGATTACAGTACTTC
-	16	TRBD1	TRBJ1-1	TRBV5-4	CASSHIQTGAGPEVFF	TGTGCCAGCAGCCACATCCAAACAGGGGCAGGCCCTGAAGTTTTCTTT
-	14	-	TRBJ1-5	TRBV11-2	CASSLGPAGQPQHF	TGTGCCAGCAGCTTAGGGCCTGCGGGTCAGCCCCAGCATTTT
-	13	-	TRBJ1-5	TRBV10-2	CASTGQMFQPQHF	TGCGCCAGCACAGGACAGATGTTTCAGCCCCAGCATTTT
-	17	-	TRBJ2-6	TRBV11-2	CASSLSGARSGANVLTF	TGTGCCAGCAGCTTATCAGGGGCCCGATCTGGGGCCAACGTCCTGACTTTC
-	16	TRBD2	TRBJ2-3	TRBV18	CASSPSRLAGTDTQYF	TGTGCCAGCTCACCCTCGCGGCTAGCGGGCACAGATACGCAGTATTTT
-	15	-	TRBJ2-7	TRBV19	CASSILGGSPYEQYF	TGTGCCAGTAGTATACTTGGCGGGTCCCCCTACGAGCAGTACTTC
-	14	TRBD1	TRBJ2-1	TRBV19	CASSGQGDYNEQFF	TGTGCCAGTAGTGGGCAGGGGGATTACAATGAGCAGTTCTTC
-	15	-	TRBJ1-5	TRBV6-5	CASRGPGVGNQPQHF	TGTGCCAGCAGGGGTCCGGGGGTGGGCAATCAGCCCCAGCATTTT
-	16	-	TRBJ1-5	TRBV7-8	CASSPRTVSSNQPQHF	TGTGCCAGCAGCCCTCGGACAGTTTCTAGCAATCAGCCCCAGCATTTT
-	15	TRBD1	TRBJ1-5	TRBV19	CASSVPGTGNQPQHF	TGTGCCAGTAGTGTACCCGGGACAGGCAATCAGCCCCAGCATTTT
-	15	-	TRBJ2-7	TRBV19	CASSMGGAGSYEQYF	TGTGCCAGTAGTATGGGGGGCGCAGGGTCCTACGAGCAGTACTTC
-	18	TRBD2	TRBJ2-5	TRBV5-4	CASRSGLAGGGYQETQYF	TGTGCCAGCAGATCGGGACTAGCGGGAGGAGGGTACCAAGAGACCCAGTACTTC
once	14	-	TRBJ2-1	TRBV2	CASTAGDIQNEQFF	TGTGCCAGCACTGCGGGGGACATACAAAATGAGCAGTTCTTC
-	14	-	TRBJ2-7	TRBV6-5	CASKRTVGFYEQYF	TGTGCCAGCAAGCGGACGGTGGGGTTTTACGAGCAGTACTTC
-	15	TRBD1	TRBJ1-4	TRBV18	CASSPQGAQDEKLFF	TGTGCCAGCTCACCACAGGGGGCGCAAGATGAAAAACTGTTTTTT
-	13	TRBD1	TRBJ2-7	TRBV30	CAWSVQGPYEQYF	TGTGCCTGGAGTGTACAGGGGCCCTACGAGCAGTACTTC
-	14	TRBD1	TRBJ2-1	TRBV9	CASSPGTAYNEQFF	TGTGCCAGCAGCCCCGGGACAGCTTACAATGAGCAGTTCTTC
-	17	TRBD1	TRBJ2-3	TRBV5-4	CASSFKGARLSTDTQYF	TGTGCCAGCAGCTTCAAGGGGGCAAGGCTGAGCACAGATACGCAGTATTTT
-	15	-	TRBJ1-1	TRBV5-4	CASSPELRTDTEAFF	TGTGCCAGCAGCCCAGAATTAAGGACAGACACTGAAGCTTTCTTT
-	15	-	TRBJ2-1	TRBV9	CASSVASRSYNEQFF	TGTGCCAGCAGCGTAGCTAGTCGCTCCTACAATGAGCAGTTCTTC
-	14	-	TRBJ2-7	TRBV27	CASSFSGTYREQYF	TGTGCCAGCAGTTTCTCCGGGACATATCGGGAGCAGTACTTC
once	16	-	TRBJ2-1	TRBV14	CASSQDRATLKNEQFF	TGTGCCAGCAGCCAAGATCGAGCGACCTTGAAGAATGAGCAGTTCTTC
-	14	-	TRBJ2-7	TRBV2	CASSEPPQAYEQYF	TGTGCCAGCAGTGAGCCCCCACAGGCCTACGAGCAGTACTTC
-	16	TRBD1	TRBJ1-3	TRBV5-1	CASSGGGQGSGNTIYF	TGCGCCAGCAGCGGAGGGGGACAGGGTTCTGGAAACACCATATATTTT
once	14	TRBD1	TRBJ1-1	TRBV5-1	CASSTRDRGPEAFF	TGCGCCAGCAGCACCCGGGACAGGGGACCCGAAGCTTTCTTT
-	15	-	TRBJ2-2	TRBV7-2	CASSLGAGWTGELFF	TGTGCCAGCAGCTTAGGGGCCGGCTGGACCGGGGAGCTGTTTTTT
-	14	-	TRBJ1-2	TRBV6-1	CASSEAGSIYGYTF	TGTGCCAGCAGTGAAGCTGGATCCATCTATGGCTACACCTTC
-	13	-	TRBJ2-5	TRBV5-4	CASSLEGGGTQYF	TGTGCCAGCAGCTTGGAGGGGGGCGGGACCCAGTACTTC
-	14	-	TRBJ2-6	TRBV30	CAWSGYSGANVLTF	TGTGCCTGGAGTGGGTATAGTGGGGCCAACGTCCTGACTTTC
-	16	TRBD1	TRBJ1-1	TRBV10-3	CAISVFGQGENTEAFF	TGTGCCATCAGTGTTTTCGGACAGGGTGAGAACACTGAAGCTTTCTTT